This entry lists 30 T cell receptor beta chains sequenced from one sample in a study of control samples from healthy donors and cancer patients (dated by TCRdb to about 2020). The method was the immunoSEQ multiplex PCR assay. This is the immuneACCESS table as TCRdb keeps it, with only in-frame sequences that have V and J called. A part of the clones is gone; compared with another copy, unresolved V genes explain less than half, and the rest is unexplained. The sample table contains around 58,000 clones; only one count was recorded for around 90% of them. The leading ten clones occupy 3% to 4% of the sample. Sequenced input: blood. These receptors were obtained from a man in his forties or fifties in good health.

In the case of this clone: Different DNA sequences within this sample yield the same CDR3. The chain joins TRBV15 to TRBJ2-5; no clear D. The CDR3 totals 13 residues. CDR1 LNHNV and CDR2 YYDKDF come from the germline V gene (reference sequence). V was trimmed by 0 bases and J by 5 bases, leaving 7 bases between them. In nucleotides, the CDR3 is TGTGCCACCAGCAGAGATCGTCGGGAGACCCAGTACTTC. It encodes CATSRDRRETQYF. The whole variable domain, remainder taken from reference TRBV15 and TRBJ2-5, is DAMVIQNPRYQVTQFGKPVTLSCSQTLNHNVMYWYQQKSSQAPKLLFHYYDKDFNNEADTPDNFQSRRPNTSFCFLDIRSPGLGDTAMYLCATSRDRRETQYFGPGTRLLVL.

The chain carries TRBV5-5 and TRBJ2-5, with 8 bases identical to TRBD2. This CDR3 contains 15 residues. CDR1 SGHKS and CDR2 YYEKEE come from the germline V gene (reference sequence). With 1 base clipped from V and 3 bases from J, the junction kept 5 bases outside the gene matches. For the CDR3, the DNA is TGTGCCAGCAGCTTGTTGGGACTAGAAAAAGAGACCCAGTACTTC. It is translated as CASSLLGLEKETQYF.

The rearrangement uses TRBV7-9 and TRBJ2-1; perhaps TRBD2 as D (6 bases). Trimming left V 6 bases short and J 6 bases short, with 18 bases between. The CDR3 covers 15 residues. Germline V lookup: CDR1 SEHNR, CDR2 FQNEAQ (reference sequence). The DNA for the CDR3 is TGTGCCAGCAGTACCGGCCCCGGAGGGGTCAATGAGCAGTTCTTC. It specifies CASSTGPGGVNEQFF.

This chain connects TRBV7-8 to TRBJ1-5, with D perhaps matching TRBD1 (6 bases). Germline CDR1 and CDR2: SGHVS and FQNEAQ. Trimming removed 2 bases at V and 0 bases at J, with 14 bases between. The CDR3 has 17 residues. CDR3 DNA sequence: TGTGCCAGCAGCTTAAAAACAGACAGGATTAGCAATCAGCCCCAGCATTTT. Protein sequence: CASSLKTDRISNQPQHF. Full variable domain (outside the CDR3, taken from reference TRBV7-8 and TRBJ1-5): GAGVSQSPRYKVAKRGQDVALRCDPISGHVSLFWYQQALGQGPEFLTYFQNEAQLDKSGLPSDRFFAERPEGSVSTLKIQRTQQEDSAVYLCASSLKTDRISNQPQHFGDGTRLSIL.

The rearrangement links TRBV11-1 to TRBJ1-1; D perhaps matches TRBD1 (5 bases). Trimming shortened V by 3 bases and J by 1 base, and 15 bases separated the two germline ends. From germline, CDR1 is SGHAT and CDR2 FQDESV (reference sequence). This CDR3 is 16 amino acids long. In DNA form, the CDR3 reads TGTGCCAGCAGCTTGGTCCCGTGGGGGGGGAACACTGAAGCTTTCTTT. Protein sequence: CASSLVPWGGNTEAFF.

With respect to this clone: At one of its ends the junction is not consistent with the germline gene, which may arise from a read error. The V gene is TRBV7-3, the J gene TRBJ2-2, with D unclear. CDR3 length equals 16 residues. Per the germline V gene, CDR1 is SGHTA and CDR2 is FQGTGA. CDR3 bases: TGTGCCAGCAGCTTAGAGCCGCTTGGGAACGCCGGGGAGCTGTTTTTT. It specifies CASSLEPLGNAGELFF. Full variable domain (outside the CDR3, taken from reference TRBV7-3 and TRBJ2-2): GAGVSQTPSNKVTEKGKYVELRCDPISGHTALYWYRQSLGQGPEFLIYFQGTGAADDSGLPNDRFFAVRPEGSVSTLKIQRTERGDSAVYLCASSLEPLGNAGELFFGEGSRLTVL.

This chain connects TRBV19 to TRBJ1-2; D is perhaps TRBD1 (6 bases). The CDR3 totals 16 residues. Germline loops: CDR1 LNHDA, CDR2 SQIVND (reference sequence). Trimming took off 1 base at V and 0 bases at J, with 12 bases between the two ends. Here the CDR3 DNA reads TGTGCCAGTAGTATAGCTTCAGGGGCAGCTAACTATGGCTACACCTTC. Amino acid sequence: CASSIASGAANYGYTF.

The V call is TRBV7-9, the J call TRBJ2-1, with TRBD2 identical over 9 bases. Per germline, CDR1 SEHNR and CDR2 FQNEAQ (reference sequence). Trimming at V came to 11 bases and at J to 6 bases, leaving 14 bases not matched to a gene. This CDR3 spans 15 amino acids. The CDR3 bases are TGTGCCGGAAGAGGGGTGGGGACTAGCCTCAATGAGCAGTTCTTC. It codes for CAGRGVGTSLNEQFF.

The rearrangement joins TRBV5-5 to TRBJ2-2, with 11 bases identical to TRBD2. Per the germline V gene, CDR1 is SGHKS and CDR2 is YYEKEE (reference sequence). Trimming removed 4 bases from V and 6 bases from J; junction bases left unmatched: 8. This CDR3 has 16 amino acids. CDR3 protein: CASSGSGRAFAGELFF. The CDR3 DNA is TGTGCCAGCAGCGGTAGCGGGAGGGCCTTCGCCGGGGAGCTGTTTTTT.

The rearrangement links TRBV28 to TRBJ2-5; 10 bases match TRBD2. Germline-derived CDR1 and CDR2 are MDHEN and SYDVKM. This CDR3 has 17 residues. J gave up 5 bases and V 5 bases, and 14 bases lay outside the gene matches. This CDR3 is CASSPLWSSGRFETQYF. For the CDR3, the DNA is TGTGCCAGCAGTCCCCTTTGGTCTAGCGGGAGATTTGAGACCCAGTACTTC.

This sequence joins TRBV11-3 and TRBJ1-1, with D uncertain. V shed 5 bases and J shed 6 bases, with 16 bases lying between them. The germline CDR1 and CDR2 sequences are SGHNT and YENEEA. The CDR3 runs to 14 residues. CDR3 sequence: CASSRDGYTSEAFF. DNA of the CDR3: TGTGCCAGCAGCCGAGACGGGTATACATCTGAAGCTTTCTTT.

The J gene is TRBJ2-2, the V gene TRBV24-1; 11 bases are a match to TRBD1. Germline lookup yields CDR1 KGHDR and CDR2 SFDVKD. The CDR3 runs to 16 residues. J was trimmed by 7 bases and V by 3 bases; bases with no gene match: 6. CDR3 nucleotide sequence: TGTGCCACCAGTGATACCGGGACAGGGGGAGGCGGGGAGCTGTTTTTT. Residues: CATSDTGTGGGGELFF.

This clone was counted only a few times. The chain joins TRBV4-2 to TRBJ2-1, with 7 nucleotides matching TRBD2. The ends lost 0 bases at V and 0 bases at J; junction bases unmatched: 2. The CDR3 covers 16 residues. CDR1 LGHNA and CDR2 YNFKEQ come from the germline V gene. The CDR3 sequence: CASSQDTGGSYNEQFF. Written as DNA, the CDR3 is TGTGCCAGCAGCCAAGATACGGGGGGCTCCTACAATGAGCAGTTCTTC.

This clone was seen only a few times. The V gene is TRBV7-8, the J gene TRBJ2-7, with 7 bases fitting TRBD2. The length of the CDR3 is 16 residues. V gave up 5 bases and J gave up 0 bases; unmatched junction bases: 10. Germline lookup yields CDR1 SGHVS and CDR2 FQNEAQ. The CDR3 region has the DNA TGTGCCAGCAGCCCTAGGGCTAGCGGAGCCTCCTACGAGCAGTACTTC. Protein: CASSPRASGASYEQYF.

The chain joins TRBV25-1 to TRBJ2-2; 7 nucleotides line up with TRBD2. The CDR3 runs to 15 residues. J gave up 3 bases and V 4 bases, and 5 bases lay outside the gene matches. Germline V gene data show CDR1 as MGHDK and CDR2 as SYGVNS. CDR3 residues: CASSGRGSDTGELFF. CDR3 DNA: TGTGCCAGCAGTGGCCGCGGGAGCGACACCGGGGAGCTGTTTTTT.

The rearrangement links TRBV19 to TRBJ2-5; D is perhaps TRBD1 (7 bases). CDR1 is LNHDA and CDR2 is SQIVND in the germline V gene (reference sequence). Between the trimmed V and J ends, which lost 5 bases and 7 bases, there was a span of 17 bases. This CDR3 has 14 residues. The DNA for the CDR3 is TGTGCCAGTAGTCAGGGGGGCGTTGTGGGGACCCAGTACTTC. Its protein product is CASSQGGVVGTQYF.

This clone was observed once. V and J are TRBV5-4 and TRBJ1-6, with a tentative D call TRBD1 (5 bases). The ends were cut back, 4 bases at V and 9 bases at J, with 17 bases in the middle. The CDR3 contains 15 residues. Germline CDR1 reads SGHNT; CDR2 reads YYREEE (reference sequence). CDR3 sequence: CASSTGGDSGSPLHF. In DNA form, the CDR3 reads TGTGCCAGCAGCACCGGGGGAGACTCGGGTTCACCCCTCCACTTT.

J is TRBJ1-6 and V is TRBV27; no reliable D call. This CDR3 region has 15 residues. The germline V gene has CDR1 MNHEY and CDR2 SMNVEV (reference sequence). V dropped 7 bases and J dropped 7 bases, with 17 bases sitting between them. CDR3 loop: CASKARAAVNSPLHF. In nucleotides, the CDR3 is TGTGCCAGCAAGGCTAGGGCGGCCGTAAATTCACCCCTCCACTTT.

The V call is TRBV9, the J call TRBJ1-6; no reliable D call. The V end lost 0 bases, the J end lost 8 bases, and 9 bases lay between the germline ends. This CDR3 is built from 14 residues. CDR1 SGDLS and CDR2 YYNGEE come from the germline V gene. The CDR3 loop is CASSVVAEDSPLHF. CDR3 DNA sequence: TGTGCCAGCAGCGTAGTGGCAGAGGATTCACCCCTCCACTTT.

The chain is built from TRBV28 and TRBJ1-3, with D possibly matching TRBD1 (5 bases). V was shortened by 3 bases and J by 2 bases, with 17 bases between the two germline ends. The CDR3 length is 17 residues. Germline CDR1 and CDR2: MDHEN and SYDVKM. This CDR3 reads CASSLSIWAGAGNTIYF. The DNA for the CDR3 is TGTGCCAGCAGTTTGAGTATCTGGGCGGGGGCTGGAAACACCATATATTTT.

The rearrangement links TRBV19 to TRBJ1-3; D is unclear. Germline V lookup: CDR1 LNHDA, CDR2 SQIVND (reference sequence). Trimming removed 3 bases from V and 3 bases from J, with 12 bases in between. The CDR3 extends over 15 amino acids. CDR3 loop: CASSINWEDGNTIYF. Here the CDR3 DNA reads TGTGCCAGTAGTATCAACTGGGAGGATGGAAACACCATATATTTT.

CDR3 nucleotides: TGTGCCAGCAGCTTATTTGAGGGGGCCGGGGAGCTGTTTTTT. It encodes CASSLFEGAGELFF. This rearrangement joins TRBV7-8 to TRBJ2-2, with D possibly TRBD1 on 6 matching bases. The V end lost 2 bases, the J end lost 6 bases, and 10 bases lay between the germline ends. Germline CDR1 reads SGHVS; CDR2 reads FQNEAQ. The CDR3 has 14 residues.

This chain joins TRBV28 and TRBJ1-3, with D hard to call. The ends were cut back, 6 bases at V and 0 bases at J, with 6 bases in the middle. The germline V gene has CDR1 MDHEN and CDR2 SYDVKM. This CDR3 spans 13 amino acids. CDR3 region: CASSTNSGNTIYF. For the CDR3, the DNA is TGTGCCAGCAGCACCAACTCTGGAAACACCATATATTTT.

This clone occurred once. This sequence joins TRBV13 and TRBJ2-5; 12 nucleotides line up with TRBD2. This CDR3 is 19 amino acids long. Trimming at V came to 0 bases and at J to 5 bases, leaving 13 bases not matched to a gene. Looked up from germline, CDR1 is PRHDT and CDR2 is FYEKMQ (reference sequence). The CDR3 protein is CASSLGLWTSGNLRETQYF. The CDR3 DNA sequence: TGTGCCAGCAGCTTAGGCCTCTGGACTAGCGGGAATTTGAGGGAGACCCAGTACTTC.

The chain has TRBV5-1 and TRBJ2-1; TRBD2 aligns across 8 bases. Germline CDR1 is SGHRS and CDR2 is YFSETQ. The CDR3 extends over 13 amino acids. V lost 4 bases and J lost 8; bases outside the gene matches: 5. Here the CDR3 reads CASSPGLGYEQFF. DNA of the CDR3: TGCGCCAGCAGCCCGGGACTAGGCTATGAGCAGTTCTTC.

The V and J genes are TRBV18 and TRBJ1-3; D is unresolved. The germline gives CDR1 KGHSH, CDR2 LQKENI. The CDR3 has 16 amino acids. V lost 1 base, J lost 0 bases, and 10 bases lay in between. CDR3 loop: CASSPLQEASGNTIYF. The CDR3 region has the DNA TGTGCCAGCTCACCACTTCAAGAAGCCTCTGGAAACACCATATATTTT.

This clone was recorded only once. The chain employs TRBV4-1 and TRBJ2-3, with D unresolved. The germline V gene encodes CDR1 MGHRA and CDR2 YSYEKL. Trimming left V 4 bases short and J 4 bases short, with 21 bases between. The CDR3 length is 17 residues. The CDR3 loop reads CASSLSFRRPLPDTQYF. CDR3 DNA: TGCGCCAGCAGCCTTTCGTTCCGCCGGCCGCTGCCAGATACGCAGTATTTT.

The genes are TRBV7-8 and TRBJ2-5, with a tentative D call TRBD2 (6 bases). Germline CDR1 and CDR2: SGHVS and FQNEAQ. CDR3 length: 13 amino acids. The V and J ends lost 3 bases and 10 bases respectively, with 15 bases between them. CDR3 coding DNA: TGTGCCAGCAGCTTGGGACTTCGCCAGAACCAGTACTTC. Its protein is CASSLGLRQNQYF. Filled out from reference TRBV7-8 and TRBJ2-5, the complete variable domain reads GAGVSQSPRYKVAKRGQDVALRCDPISGHVSLFWYQQALGQGPEFLTYFQNEAQLDKSGLPSDRFFAERPEGSVSTLKIQRTQQEDSAVYLCASSLGLRQNQYFGPGTRLLVL.

The CDR3 DNA is TGTGCCAGCAGCCGGGACACCTCCTCTGGAAACACCATATATTTT. Amino acids: CASSRDTSSGNTIYF. This sequence joins TRBV5-5 and TRBJ1-3; tentative D call: TRBD1 (6 bases). Germline-derived CDR1 and CDR2 are SGHKS and YYEKEE (reference sequence). V was shortened by 4 bases and J by 0 bases, with 11 bases between the two germline ends. CDR3 size: 15 residues.

The V and J genes are TRBV7-2 and TRBJ2-7; 7 nucleotides align to TRBD1. Trimming at V came to 4 bases and at J to 13 bases, leaving 10 bases not matched to a gene. CDR1 and CDR2 from the germline V gene are SGHTA and FQGNSA. The CDR3 totals 12 residues. CDR3 in amino acids: CASSSGQTSPYF. The DNA of the CDR3 is TGTGCCAGCAGCTCGGGACAGACCTCACCTTACTTC.